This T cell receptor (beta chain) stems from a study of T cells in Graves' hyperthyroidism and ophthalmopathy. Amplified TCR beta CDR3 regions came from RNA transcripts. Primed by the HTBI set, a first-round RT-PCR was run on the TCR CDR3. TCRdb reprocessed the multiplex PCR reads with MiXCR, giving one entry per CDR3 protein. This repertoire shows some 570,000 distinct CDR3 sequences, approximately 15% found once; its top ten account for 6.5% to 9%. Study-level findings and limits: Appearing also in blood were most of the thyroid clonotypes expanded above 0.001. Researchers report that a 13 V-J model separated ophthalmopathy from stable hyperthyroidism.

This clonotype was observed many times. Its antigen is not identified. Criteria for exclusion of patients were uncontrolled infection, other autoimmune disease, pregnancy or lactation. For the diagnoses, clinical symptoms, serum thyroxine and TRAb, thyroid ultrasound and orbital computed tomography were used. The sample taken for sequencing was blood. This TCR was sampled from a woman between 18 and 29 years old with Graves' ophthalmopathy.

CDR3 coding DNA: TGTGCCAGCAGCCCCATAAGGGTAGGGGCCTACGAGCAGTACTTC. Protein sequence: CASSPIRVGAYEQYF. This chain connects TRBV7-9 to TRBJ2-7; TRBD1 is a possible D gene (5 bases). Germline V CDR1 and CDR2: SEHNR, FQNEAQ (reference sequence). The CDR3 runs to 15 residues. Trimming removed 5 bases at V and 2 bases at J, with 16 bases between. The full variable domain, completed using reference TRBV7-9 and TRBJ2-7, is DTGVSQNPRHKITKRGQNVTFRCDPISEHNRLYWYRQTLGQGPEFLTYFQNEAQLEKSRLLSDRFSAERPKGSFSTLEIQRTEQGDSAMYLCASSPIRVGAYEQYFGPGTRLTVT.